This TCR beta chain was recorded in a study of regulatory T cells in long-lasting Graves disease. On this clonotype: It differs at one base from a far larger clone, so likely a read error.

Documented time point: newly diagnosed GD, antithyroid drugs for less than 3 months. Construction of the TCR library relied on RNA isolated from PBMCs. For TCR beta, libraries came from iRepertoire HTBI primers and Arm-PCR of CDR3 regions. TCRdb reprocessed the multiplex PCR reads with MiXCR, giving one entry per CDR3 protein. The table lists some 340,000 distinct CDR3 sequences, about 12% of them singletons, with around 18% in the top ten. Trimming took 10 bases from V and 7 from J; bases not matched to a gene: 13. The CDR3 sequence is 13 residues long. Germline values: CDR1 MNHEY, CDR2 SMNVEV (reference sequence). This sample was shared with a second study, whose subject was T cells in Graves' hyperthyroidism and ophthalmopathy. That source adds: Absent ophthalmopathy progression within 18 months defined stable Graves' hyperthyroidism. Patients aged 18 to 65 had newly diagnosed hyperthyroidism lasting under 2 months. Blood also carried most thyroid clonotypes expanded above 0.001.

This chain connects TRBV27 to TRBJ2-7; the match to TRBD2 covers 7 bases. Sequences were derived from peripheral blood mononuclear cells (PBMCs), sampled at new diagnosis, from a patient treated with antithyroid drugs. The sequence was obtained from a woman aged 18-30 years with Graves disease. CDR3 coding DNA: TGTGCCACCGTTCGAGCGGGGAGCAATGAGCAGTACTTC. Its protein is CATVRAGSNEQYF.